The 32 T cell receptor beta chains reported below all come from one sample, sequenced in a study of blood T cells in healthy people across ages. The authors ran a second PCR of about 7 to 11 cycles using a sample-barcoded 5' primer and a J-beta primer mix. TCRdb redid the calling of the 5' RACE reads with MiXCR, one entry per CDR3 protein. The repertoire holds roughly 1.5 million distinct CDR3 sequences, with 40% to 45% as singletons. The sample taken for sequencing was blood. Receptor source: a woman aged 18 to 35 in good health.

The V and J genes are TRBV9 and TRBJ2-3; D call uncertain. CDR1 is SGDLS and CDR2 is YYNGEE in the germline V gene. Trimming removed 2 bases from V and 0 bases from J, with 7 bases in between. There are 14 residues in the CDR3. CDR3 loop: CASSVSVSTDTQYF. The CDR3 DNA reads TGTGCCAGCAGCGTTTCGGTTAGCACAGATACGCAGTATTTT.

The chain joins TRBV24-1 to TRBJ2-1; D gene ambiguous. Germline V gene lookup returns CDR1 KGHDR and CDR2 SFDVKD. V lost 0 bases to trimming and J lost 8 bases, with 7 bases between them. This CDR3 is built from 13 residues. The CDR3 reads CATSDLESDEQFF. In DNA, the CDR3 is TGTGCCACCAGTGATTTGGAAAGCGATGAGCAGTTCTTC.

In regard to this clonotype: A much larger clone lies one base from this, so it may be a read error. This sequence joins TRBV25-1 and TRBJ2-3, with D uncertain. Germline CDR1 reads MGHDK; CDR2 reads SYGVNS. Trimming pared 6 bases from V and 6 bases from J, leaving 10 bases between. The CDR3 covers 12 residues. For the CDR3, the DNA is TGTGCCAGCAGAAACCCCAGGGATACGCAGTATTTT. It yields the protein CASRNPRDTQYF.

In its sample, this clonotype was seen a few times. The CDR3 spells CASSLAEAPYEQYF. The CDR3, as DNA: TGTGCCAGCAGCTTAGCAGAAGCACCCTACGAGCAGTACTTC. The V gene is TRBV7-9, the J gene TRBJ2-7; no reliable D call. This CDR3 is 14 amino acids long. Trimming removed 0 bases from V and 2 bases from J, with 8 bases in between. Germline CDR1 is SEHNR and CDR2 is FQNEAQ (reference sequence).

This chain connects TRBV6-2 or TRBV6-3 to TRBJ2-1; 10 nucleotides line up with TRBD2. Unmatched junction bases numbered 7, after V lost 6 bases and J lost 2 bases. CDR3 length: 16 residues. Germline V gene data show CDR1 as MNHEY and CDR2 as SVGEGT. The CDR3, as DNA: TGTGCCAGCAGAGACCTTAGCGGGAGGACCTACAATGAGCAGTTCTTC. Translation gives CASRDLSGRTYNEQFF.

The rearrangement joins TRBV5-1 to TRBJ1-4, with 7 positions matching TRBD1. Trimming at V came to 4 bases and at J to 4 bases, leaving 7 bases not matched to a gene. The germline V gene encodes CDR1 SGHRS and CDR2 YFSETQ. The CDR3 has 15 amino acids. The CDR3 nucleotides are TGCGCCAGCAGCGTCGAGGGGGCCTATAATGAAAAACTGTTTTTT. This sequence encodes CASSVEGAYNEKLFF.

Only a few counts were recorded for this clonotype. The chain's CDR3 is CASSEFSSGGTDTQYF. CDR3 in DNA: TGCGCCAGCAGTGAGTTTAGTAGCGGGGGTACAGATACGCAGTATTTT. This chain connects TRBV10-1 to TRBJ2-3, with 9 positions matching TRBD2. The CDR3 is 16 amino acids. The junction had 5 bases not matched to a gene; V was cut back by 1 base and J by 3 bases. Per the germline V gene, CDR1 is WNHNN and CDR2 is SYGVQD (reference sequence).

The chain uses TRBV7-2 and TRBJ2-3; a possible D gene is TRBD2 (6 bases). Germline V gene data show CDR1 as SGHTA and CDR2 as FQGNSA. The CDR3 totals 14 residues. Deletions cut 6 bases from V and 4 bases from J, with 14 bases between. CDR3 DNA: TGTGCCAGCAGATTTGCGGGGTTGGCAGATACGCAGTATTTT. This gives the protein CASRFAGLADTQYF.

This sequence joins TRBV24-1 and TRBJ1-2; D is undetermined. The CDR3 consists of 13 residues. The ends were cut back, 4 bases at V and 4 bases at J, with 9 bases in the middle. CDR1 is KGHDR, CDR2 SFDVKD, per germline. The CDR3 DNA sequence: TGTGCCACCAGTGACCGGCCGGGCTATGGCTACACCTTC. Its protein product is CATSDRPGYGYTF.

V gene TRBV4-1 combines with J gene TRBJ2-3; a weak D match, TRBD1 (5 bases). V was trimmed by 1 base and J by 2 bases, leaving 16 bases between them. In germline, CDR1 is MGHRA, CDR2 YSYEKL. The CDR3 loop spans 17 amino acids. The CDR3 DNA is TGCGCCAGCAGCCAAGTCGGTAGGGGCGTCCTCACAGATACGCAGTATTTT. The encoded protein is CASSQVGRGVLTDTQYF.

The chain is built from TRBV4-3 and TRBJ1-2; tentative D call: TRBD1 (6 bases). V was shortened by 0 bases and J by 2 bases, with 10 bases between the two germline ends. Germline V gene data show CDR1 as LGHNA and CDR2 as YSLEER. The CDR3 loop spans 15 amino acids. Here the CDR3 reads CASSQEQGLNYGYTF. The DNA of the CDR3 is TGCGCCAGCAGCCAAGAGCAGGGGCTAAACTATGGCTACACCTTC.

This clonotype has only a few counts. The rearrangement uses TRBV11-2 and TRBJ2-7, with 12 bases lining up with TRBD2. Per the germline V gene, CDR1 is SGHAT and CDR2 is FQNNGV. J gave up 5 bases and V 5 bases, and 7 bases lay outside the gene matches. CDR3 length: 15 residues. CDR3 nucleotides: TGTGCCAGCAGCCACCAGACTAGCGGGGGAAACGAGCAGTACTTC. It yields the protein CASSHQTSGGNEQYF.

There are a few counts of this clonotype. The rearrangement uses TRBV6-5 and TRBJ1-1; TRBD1 is a possible D gene (5 bases). The length of the CDR3 is 15 residues. CDR1 is MNHEY and CDR2 is SVGAGI in the germline V gene. Trimming stripped 3 bases from V and 4 bases from J, with 15 bases between. CDR3 residues: CASSYQTLGVTEAFF. CDR3 in DNA: TGTGCCAGCAGTTATCAAACCTTGGGGGTCACTGAAGCTTTCTTT.

The chain uses TRBV4-1 and TRBJ1-2, with 12 bases that match TRBD1. Germline CDR1 is MGHRA and CDR2 is YSYEKL. The CDR3 is 15 amino acids. V trimming: 3 bases; J trimming: 4 bases; junction bases outside the gene matches: 3. The CDR3 protein is CASSQGQGASYGYTF. The DNA for the CDR3 is TGCGCCAGCAGCCAGGGACAGGGGGCAAGCTATGGCTACACCTTC.

The CDR3: CASSVAHIATGGPDTQYF. The CDR3, as DNA: TGTGCCAGCAGCGTAGCCCATATCGCGACAGGGGGCCCAGATACGCAGTATTTT. V gene TRBV9 combines with J gene TRBJ2-3, with TRBD1 matching 10 bases. Germline V lookup: CDR1 SGDLS, CDR2 YYNGEE. CDR3 length: 18 residues. After removal of 0 bases from V and 4 bases from J, the junction contained 11 bases not matched to a gene.

The V call is TRBV20-1, the J call TRBJ2-3, with TRBD2 identical over 11 bases. Germline V gene data show CDR1 as DFQATT and CDR2 as SNEGSKA (reference sequence). The CDR3 length is 14 residues. The trim removed 8 bases at V and 2 bases at J, leaving 6 bases unmatched. CDR3 amino acids: CSLLAGGSTDTQYF. For the CDR3, the DNA is TGCAGTCTCTTAGCGGGAGGGTCCACAGATACGCAGTATTTT.

The chain uses TRBV7-6 and TRBJ1-2; D remains ambiguous. Germline CDR1 is SGHVS and CDR2 is FNYEAQ. V shed 5 bases and J shed 6 bases, with 16 bases lying between them. This CDR3 contains 14 residues. The CDR3 spells CASSPPGVSDGYTF. The CDR3 nucleotides are TGTGCCAGCAGCCCCCCCGGGGTGTCAGATGGCTACACCTTC. The full variable domain, completed using reference TRBV7-6 and TRBJ1-2, is GAGVSQSPRYKVTKRGQDVALRCDPISGHVSLYWYRQALGQGPEFLTYFNYEAQQDKSGLPNDRFSAERPEGSISTLTIQRTEQRDSAMYRCASSPPGVSDGYTFGSGTRLTVV.

This rearrangement joins TRBV6-2 or TRBV6-3 to TRBJ2-1; 9 bases match TRBD2. CDR1 is MNHEY, CDR2 SVGEGT, per germline. J was trimmed by 14 bases and V by 5 bases; bases with no gene match: 13. This CDR3 comprises 14 residues. This CDR3 is CASSIGLAKSQKFF. In DNA, the CDR3 is TGTGCCAGCAGTATCGGACTAGCGAAGAGCCAGAAGTTCTTC.

A note on this clonotype: Germline and junction disagree at one end, which may indicate a read error. The chain combines TRBV10-3 with TRBJ2-5; possibly TRBD2 for D (5 bases). CDR1 is ENHRY and CDR2 is SYGVKD in the germline V gene. The CDR3 loop spans 12 amino acids. The CDR3 loop reads CAIRESDGEQYF. CDR3 bases: TGTGCCATCAGGGAGTCGGACGGGGAGCAGTACTTC.

This chain joins TRBV7-4 and TRBJ2-7; tentative D call: TRBD2 (5 bases). The CDR3 extends over 13 amino acids. CDR1 SGHVT and CDR2 SQSDAQ come from the germline V gene. Trimming removed 4 bases at V and 5 bases at J, with 12 bases between. The CDR3 here is CASSCQPRDEQYF. The CDR3 region has the DNA TGTGCCAGCAGCTGCCAACCGAGGGACGAGCAGTACTTC.

The rearrangement links TRBV21-1 to TRBJ2-7. TRBV21-1 is recorded as a pseudogene. This CDR3 has 12 residues. Here the CDR3 reads CASSKRVYEQYF. The CDR3 region has the DNA TGTGCCAGCAGCAAAAGGGTATACGAGCAGTACTTC.

Comments on this clonotype: An end of the junction differs from the germline gene, which may be a read error. The chain couples TRBV27 to TRBJ1-1, with D tentatively TRBD1 (5 bases). The CDR3 contains 17 residues. Germline V lookup: CDR1 MNHEY, CDR2 SMNVEV (reference sequence). The CDR3 sequence: CASSPSGPNLGSTEVFF. CDR3 bases: TGTGCCAGCAGTCCGTCGGGACCAAATCTGGGAAGCACTGAAGTTTTCTTT.

The chain is built from TRBV28 and TRBJ1-2, with unresolved D. Trimming cost V 9 bases and J 2 bases, with 10 bases left between them. This CDR3 region has 12 residues. In germline, CDR1 is MDHEN, CDR2 SYDVKM. CDR3 DNA sequence: TGTGCCAGTCTAGAGGGCAACTATGGCTACACCTTC. As protein: CASLEGNYGYTF.

The CDR3 DNA reads as TGTGCCAGCAGCCCCTGGGACGGCATGAACACTGAAGCTTTCTTT. It specifies CASSPWDGMNTEAFF. The chain links TRBV7-2 to TRBJ1-1; tentatively, D is TRBD1 (5 bases). Germline CDR1 and CDR2: SGHTA and FQGNSA. Trimming took off 5 bases at V and 0 bases at J, with 13 bases between the two ends. The CDR3 consists of 15 residues.

To note about this clonotype: A much larger clone is a single base away; this may be a read error. V and J are TRBV4-2 and TRBJ2-3; 7 bases line up with TRBD2. Germline V gives CDR1 LGHNA, CDR2 YNFKEQ. CDR3 size: 14 residues. CDR3 protein: CAISQAGSTDTQYF. The CDR3 DNA sequence: TGTGCCATCAGCCAAGCGGGGAGCACAGATACGCAGTATTTT.

The chain has TRBV14 and TRBJ2-1; TRBD2 matches 7 bases. This CDR3 is built from 12 residues. Unmatched junction bases numbered 5, after V lost 0 bases and J lost 15 bases. Germline-derived CDR1 and CDR2 are SGHDN and FVKESK. The CDR3 here is CASSQDSAGAFF. CDR3 bases: TGTGCCAGCAGCCAAGATTCGGCGGGAGCGTTCTTC.

The chain couples TRBV4-3 to TRBJ1-5; D not resolved. The CDR3 spans 19 residues. Germline loops: CDR1 LGHNA, CDR2 YSLEER. Trimming removed 3 bases at V and 0 bases at J, with 21 bases between. The CDR3 DNA reads TGCGCCAGCAGCCATTACACCGGGCCAAATTTCTATAGCAATCAGCCCCAGCATTTT. It is translated as CASSHYTGPNFYSNQPQHF.

The chain combines TRBV13 with TRBJ2-7, with 7 bases aligning to TRBD2. The better agreement between TRBJ2-5 and the DNA end casts doubt on the J call. This CDR3 is 15 amino acids long. Looked up from germline, CDR1 is PRHDT and CDR2 is FYEKMQ (reference sequence). This CDR3 is CASSKGLAAIGTQYF. The CDR3 DNA is TGTGCCAGCAGCAAAGGGCTAGCGGCGATCGGGACCCAGTACTTC.

Here the CDR3 reads CASSRQGPQLGADGYTF. The CDR3 coding sequence is TGTGCCAGCAGTCGACAGGGTCCCCAATTAGGGGCGGATGGCTACACCTTC. The rearrangement uses TRBV6-1 and TRBJ1-2; 7 bases agree with TRBD1. V lost 5 bases and J lost 6; bases outside the gene matches: 18. Germline values: CDR1 MNHNS, CDR2 SASEGT. This CDR3 is built from 17 residues.

There are a few counts of this clonotype. This chain links TRBV7-2 with TRBJ2-3; 10 bases are shared with TRBD2. Germline-derived CDR1 and CDR2 are SGHTA and FQGNSA. This CDR3 is built from 16 residues. Germline trimming cut 1 base from V and 6 bases from J; bases unmatched to any gene: 7. DNA for the CDR3: TGTGCCAGCAGCTTAGTAGGGCTAGCGGGGGCGGATACGCAGTATTTT. This encodes CASSLVGLAGADTQYF.

The chain employs TRBV18 and TRBJ2-3; D gene unclear. Looked up from germline, CDR1 is KGHSH and CDR2 is LQKENI. The CDR3 covers 13 residues. V dropped 1 base and J dropped 6 bases, with 8 bases sitting between them. CDR3 in DNA: TGTGCCAGCTCACCACAACCTCTGGATACGCAGTATTTT. Its protein is CASSPQPLDTQYF.

The chain is built from TRBV20-1 and TRBJ2-1; D might be TRBD1 (5 bases). CDR3 length: 16 amino acids. Germline V gene data show CDR1 as DFQATT and CDR2 as SNEGSKA (reference sequence). V was clipped by 0 bases and J by 0 bases, with 12 bases between them. CDR3 sequence (DNA): TGCAGTGCTAGAGATCAGGCAGGGCCCTCCTACAATGAGCAGTTCTTC. This codes for CSARDQAGPSYNEQFF.